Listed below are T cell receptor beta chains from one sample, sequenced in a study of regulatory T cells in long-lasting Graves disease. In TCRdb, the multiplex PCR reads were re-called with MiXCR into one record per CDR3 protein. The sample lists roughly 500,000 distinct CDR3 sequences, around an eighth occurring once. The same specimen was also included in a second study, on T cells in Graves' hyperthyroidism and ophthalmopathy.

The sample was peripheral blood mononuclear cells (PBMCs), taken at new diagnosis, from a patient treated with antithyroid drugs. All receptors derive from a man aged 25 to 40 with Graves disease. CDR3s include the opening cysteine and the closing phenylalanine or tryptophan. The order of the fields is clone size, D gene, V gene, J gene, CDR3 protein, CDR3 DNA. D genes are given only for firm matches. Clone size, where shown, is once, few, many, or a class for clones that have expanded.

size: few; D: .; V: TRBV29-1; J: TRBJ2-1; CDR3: CSVALAAYNEQFF; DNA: TGCAGCGTTGCACTAGCAGCCTACAATGAGCAGTTCTTC
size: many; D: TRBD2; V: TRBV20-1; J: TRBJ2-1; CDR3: CSFQRGPHNEQFF; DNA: TGCAGTTTTCAGCGGGGGCCCCACAATGAGCAGTTCTTC
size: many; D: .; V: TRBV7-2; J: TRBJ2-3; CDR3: CASSLLGVTDTQYF; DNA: TGTGCCAGCAGCTTACTAGGCGTCACAGATACGCAGTATTTT
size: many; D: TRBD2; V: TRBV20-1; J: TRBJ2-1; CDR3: CSARTSGRTANEQFF; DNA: TGCAGTGCAAGGACTAGCGGGAGGACCGCTAATGAGCAGTTCTTC
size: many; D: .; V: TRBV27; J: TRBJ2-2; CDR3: CASSLSLARNGELFF; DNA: TGTGCCAGCAGTTTATCTCTGGCAAGAAACGGGGAGCTGTTTTTT
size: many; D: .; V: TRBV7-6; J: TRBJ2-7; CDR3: CASSLNGQSEQYF; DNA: TGTGCCAGCAGCTTAAATGGGCAGAGCGAGCAGTACTTC
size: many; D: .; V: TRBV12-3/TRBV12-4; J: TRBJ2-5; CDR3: CASSYQLSETQYF; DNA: TGTGCCAGCAGCTATCAGCTCTCGGAGACCCAGTACTTC
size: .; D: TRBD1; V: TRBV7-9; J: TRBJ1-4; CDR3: CASSKQGRGYEKLFF; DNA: TGTGCCAGCAGCAAACAGGGGCGAGGATATGAAAAACTGTTTTTT
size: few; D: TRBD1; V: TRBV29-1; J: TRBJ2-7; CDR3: CSSDRVTSYEQYF; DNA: TGCAGTTCCGACAGGGTGACCTCCTACGAGCAGTACTTC
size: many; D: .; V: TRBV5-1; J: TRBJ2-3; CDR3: CASSLGDEGIEYF; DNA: TGCGCCAGCAGCTTGGGGGACGAGGGGATTGAGTATTTT
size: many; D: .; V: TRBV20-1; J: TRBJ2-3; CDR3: CSASMGEDTQYF; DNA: TGCAGTGCTAGTATGGGGGAAGATACGCAGTATTTT
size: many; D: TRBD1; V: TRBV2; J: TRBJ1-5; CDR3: CASKESGGNSNQPQHF; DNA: TGTGCCAGCAAAGAGTCAGGGGGAAATAGCAATCAGCCCCAGCATTTT
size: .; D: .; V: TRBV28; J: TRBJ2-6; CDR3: CASNPLRDSGANVLTF; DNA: TGTGCCAGCAACCCCCTTAGGGACTCTGGGGCCAACGTCCTGACTTTC
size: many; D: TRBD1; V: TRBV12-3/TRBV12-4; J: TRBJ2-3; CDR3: CASNAGGTPDTQYF; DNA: TGTGCCAGCAACGCAGGGGGCACGCCAGATACGCAGTATTTT
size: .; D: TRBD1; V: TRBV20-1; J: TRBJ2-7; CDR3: CSARARQGRRYEQYF; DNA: TGCAGTGCCAGAGCCAGACAGGGACGAAGGTACGAGCAGTACTTC
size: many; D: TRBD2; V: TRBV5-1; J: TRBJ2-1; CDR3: CASSLDPSGRAELFF; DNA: TGCGCCAGCAGCTTGGACCCTAGCGGGAGAGCCGAGCTGTTCTTC
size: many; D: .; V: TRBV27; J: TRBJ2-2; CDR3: CASSLWSQGGGELFF; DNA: TGTGCCAGCAGTTTATGGTCCCAGGGGGGCGGGGAGCTGTTTTTT
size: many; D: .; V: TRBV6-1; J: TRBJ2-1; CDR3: CASSQSSYNEQFF; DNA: TGTGCCAGCAGCCAAAGCTCCTACAATGAGCAGTTCTTC
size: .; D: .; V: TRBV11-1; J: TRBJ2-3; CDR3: CASSSSLDTQYF; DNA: TGTGCCAGCAGCTCTTCTCTCGATACGCAGTATTTT
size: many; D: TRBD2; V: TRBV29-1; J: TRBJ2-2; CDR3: CSVAGTSMVGELFF; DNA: TGCAGCGTAGCCGGGACTAGCATGGTCGGGGAGCTGTTTTTT
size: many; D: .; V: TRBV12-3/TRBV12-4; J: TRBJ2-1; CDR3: CASTQDFGEQFF; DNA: TGTGCCAGCACCCAGGACTTCGGAGAGCAGTTCTTC
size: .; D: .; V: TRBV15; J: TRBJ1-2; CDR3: CATSIDHNNYGYTF; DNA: TGTGCCACCAGCATCGACCACAATAACTATGGCTACACCTTC
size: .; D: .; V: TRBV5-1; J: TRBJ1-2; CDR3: CASSLALEGLNGHTF; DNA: TGCGCCAGCAGCTTGGCCCTGGAAGGGCTGAATGGCCACACCTTC
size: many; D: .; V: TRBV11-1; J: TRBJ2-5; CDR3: CASSSTTVETQYF; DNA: TGTGCCAGCAGCTCAACGACGGTGGAGACCCAGTACTTC
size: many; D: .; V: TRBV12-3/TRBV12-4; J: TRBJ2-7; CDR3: CASSFVGNLGSPSYEQYF; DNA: TGTGCCAGCAGTTTTGTCGGCAATCTCGGGAGTCCGTCCTACGAGCAGTACTTC
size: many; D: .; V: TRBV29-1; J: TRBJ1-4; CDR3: CSVPEMGIGEKLFF; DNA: TGCAGCGTCCCGGAGATGGGGATCGGCGAAAAACTGTTTTTT
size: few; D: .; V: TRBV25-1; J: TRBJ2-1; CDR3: CASSEPGNEQFF; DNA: TGTGCCAGCAGTGAACCGGGTAATGAGCAGTTCTTC